A single sample gave rise to the 16 T cell receptor beta chains below, sequenced in a study of shared T cell receptors in the human thymus. Measured with immunoSEQ multiplex PCR; TCRdb has only the in-frame clones, and not every one. The sample has roughly 700,000 clones, over 75% seen once. These sequences were also reported in another study, on human thymus T cells.

Material for sequencing was thymocytes. These receptors came from a boy under two years old with a congenital heart defect.

This chain uses TRBV5-1 with TRBJ2-3, with no clear D. Trimming cost V 0 bases and J 6 bases, with 14 bases left between them. Per germline, CDR1 SGHRS and CDR2 YFSETQ. CDR3 size: 15 residues. For the CDR3, the DNA is TGCGCCAGCAGCTTGGCCCGTCTGACTTCGGATACGCAGTATTTT. Translated: CASSLARLTSDTQYF.

This chain connects TRBV7-9 to TRBJ2-7; TRBD2 matches 10 bases. Germline CDR1 and CDR2: SEHNR and FQNEAQ (reference sequence). The CDR3 spans 15 residues. V lost 4 bases, J lost 0 bases, and 3 bases stayed unmatched. The DNA for the CDR3 is TGTGCCAGCAGCTCCCCTAGCGGGAGCTCCTACGAGCAGTACTTC. This codes for CASSSPSGSSYEQYF.

The chain is built from TRBV6-1 and TRBJ2-5; TRBD2 is a possible D gene (5 bases). V gave up 7 bases and J gave up 3 bases, with 15 bases separating them. The CDR3 loop spans 14 amino acids. The V gene's germline CDR1 is MNHNS and CDR2 SASEGT. This CDR3 is CASMRAGNEETQYF. For the CDR3, the DNA is TGTGCCAGCATGAGGGCAGGAAATGAAGAGACCCAGTACTTC.

This sequence joins TRBV11-2 and TRBJ2-7; 9 positions agree with TRBD1. Germline V CDR1 and CDR2: SGHAT, FQNNGV. V dropped 0 bases and J dropped 6; count of bases not matched to a gene: 9. The CDR3 spans 16 residues. The CDR3 DNA reads TGTGCCAGCAGCTTAGATGGGGGACAGGGTCAAACCGAGCAGTACTTC. Protein: CASSLDGGQGQTEQYF.

The chain carries TRBV4-3 and TRBJ1-2; possible D gene TRBD1, 6 bases. Germline CDR1 reads LGHNA; CDR2 reads YSLEER. The V gene lost 2 bases and the J gene lost 6 bases, with 16 bases spanning the gap. The CDR3 has 15 residues. The CDR3 bases are TGCGCCAGCAGCCAATCCCCCCCAGGGGTCCATGGCTACACCTTC. Translated, it gives CASSQSPPGVHGYTF.

This clone was seen once. V gene TRBV29-1 combines with J gene TRBJ2-3, with 9 bases that match TRBD1. V dropped 2 bases and J dropped 1; count of bases not matched to a gene: 1. Germline V gives CDR1 SQVTM, CDR2 ANQGSEA. The CDR3 is 14 residues long. CDR3 sequence reads: CSVEWTGGTDTQYF. The CDR3 DNA sequence: TGCAGCGTTGAATGGACAGGGGGCACAGATACGCAGTATTTT.

The chain employs TRBV2 and TRBJ2-7; TRBD2 agrees at 7 bases. The J segment lost 2 bases and the V segment lost 6 bases, leaving 7 bases of the junction unmatched. Germline values: CDR1 SNHLY, CDR2 FYNNEI. The CDR3 extends over 14 amino acids. The CDR3 here is CASSLCGSTYEQYF. The CDR3 nucleotides are TGTGCCAGCAGCTTGTGCGGGAGCACCTACGAGCAGTACTTC.

V gene TRBV4-3 combines with J gene TRBJ2-2; possibly TRBD2 for D (5 bases). Trimming cost V 4 bases and J 0 bases, with 15 bases left between them. CDR1 is LGHNA and CDR2 is YSLEER in the germline V gene. The CDR3 runs 17 residues. Written as DNA, the CDR3 is TGCGCCAGCAGCCCCGATCGGGCTAGCTCGAACACCGGGGAGCTGTTTTTT. As protein: CASSPDRASSNTGELFF.

This clone was counted only a few times. The V and J genes are TRBV5-5 and TRBJ2-7; weak D call: TRBD1 (7 bases). The germline V gene has CDR1 SGHKS and CDR2 YYEKEE (reference sequence). The CDR3 has 14 residues. V was clipped by 1 base and J by 4 bases, with 12 bases between them. CDR3 sequence: CASSLWQGGYEQYF. The CDR3 coding sequence is TGTGCCAGCAGCTTGTGGCAGGGGGGATACGAGCAGTACTTC.

The CDR3 reads CASSGGTTLDEQYF. CDR3 coding DNA: TGTGCCAGCAGCGGCGGGACTACTCTCGACGAGCAGTACTTC. The chain couples TRBV27 to TRBJ2-5; 7 bases align to TRBD2. The J call may be wrong; the DNA end is better matched by TRBJ2-7. The germline V gene has CDR1 MNHEY and CDR2 SMNVEV (reference sequence). The length of the CDR3 is 14 residues.

The CDR3 sequence is CASSHRANREAFF. CDR3 DNA sequence: TGTGCCAGCAGCCATCGGGCAAACAGGGAAGCTTTCTTT. V is TRBV4-2 and J is TRBJ1-1, with D possibly matching TRBD1 (5 bases). Germline CDR1 reads LGHNA; CDR2 reads YNFKEQ. The CDR3 totals 13 residues. V was trimmed by 3 bases and J by 8 bases, leaving 13 bases between them.

The J gene is TRBJ2-4, the V gene TRBV27; 11 bases are a match to TRBD1. The CDR3 contains 16 residues. The germline V gene has CDR1 MNHEY and CDR2 SMNVEV (reference sequence). Germline trimming cut 4 bases from V and 8 bases from J; bases unmatched to any gene: 10. CDR3: CASSSLSGQGVDIQYF. DNA for the CDR3: TGTGCCAGCAGTTCACTCTCGGGACAGGGGGTGGACATTCAGTACTTC.

This clone was counted a few times. The chain joins TRBV19 to TRBJ1-4, with 8 bases lining up with TRBD1. The CDR3 is 15 amino acids. The junction had 5 bases not matched to a gene; V was cut back by 5 bases and J by 3 bases. The V gene's germline CDR1 is LNHDA and CDR2 SQIVND (reference sequence). The CDR3 DNA is TGTGCCAGTAGTCGGGACAGGCGGCCTAATGAAAAACTGTTTTTT. Protein sequence: CASSRDRRPNEKLFF.

J is TRBJ2-7 and V is TRBV7-3, with 8 bases matching TRBD2. CDR3 length: 19 residues. The V segment lost 2 bases and the J segment 3 bases; nucleotides outside the gene matches: 18. Germline assignment: CDR1 SGHTA and CDR2 FQGTGA. The CDR3 DNA reads as TGTGCCAGCAGCTTATATCCCACCCGGGGAAGCGGGAGTAACTACGAGCAGTACTTC. It translates to CASSLYPTRGSGSNYEQYF.

The rearrangement links TRBV25-1 to TRBJ2-4; TRBD1 matches at 12 bases. The CDR3 runs 16 residues. CDR1 is MGHDK and CDR2 is SYGVNS in the germline V gene. Trimming at V came to 2 bases and at J to 5 bases, leaving 4 bases not matched to a gene. CDR3 amino acids: CASSEGTGGGENIQYF. CDR3 DNA: TGTGCCAGCAGTGAAGGGACAGGGGGCGGGGAAAACATTCAGTACTTC.

The rearrangement joins TRBV4-2 to TRBJ1-5, with 7 positions matching TRBD1. V was clipped by 1 base and J by 9 bases; unmatched bases: 9. Germline V gene data show CDR1 as LGHNA and CDR2 as YNFKEQ. The length of the CDR3 is 15 residues. DNA for the CDR3: TGTGCCAGCAGCCAAGGGGACCGTCAGGGGGGGCCCCAGCATTTT. Its translation is CASSQGDRQGGPQHF.